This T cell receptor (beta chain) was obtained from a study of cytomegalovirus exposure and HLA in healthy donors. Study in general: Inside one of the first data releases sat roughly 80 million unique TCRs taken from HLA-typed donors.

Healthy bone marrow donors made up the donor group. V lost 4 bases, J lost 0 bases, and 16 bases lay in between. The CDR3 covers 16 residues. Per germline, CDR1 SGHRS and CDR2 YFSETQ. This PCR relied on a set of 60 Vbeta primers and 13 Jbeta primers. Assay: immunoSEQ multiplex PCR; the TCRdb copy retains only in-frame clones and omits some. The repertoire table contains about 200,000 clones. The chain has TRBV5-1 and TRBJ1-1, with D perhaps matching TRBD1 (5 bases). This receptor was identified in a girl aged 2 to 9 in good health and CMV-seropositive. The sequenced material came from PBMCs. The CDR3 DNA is TGCGCCAGCAGCCGTGGGGCCGCTCGGATGAACACTGAAGCTTTCTTT. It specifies CASSRGAARMNTEAFF.